Sequencing of this T cell receptor (beta chain) was carried out in a study of cytomegalovirus exposure and HLA in healthy donors (dated by TCRdb to 2016 to 2017). With regard to the full study: In an earlier analysis of approximately 500 of the donors, around 300 Gb of sequence data and roughly 100 million unique TCR beta sequences from roughly 190 million T cells were reported. An early release that covered 640 HLA-typed donors contained around 300 gigabases of sequencing data and roughly 84 million unique TCR sequences. Of the 350 to 450 genotyped donors, 80% to 90% were placed in the genetic ancestry cluster associated with self-reported Caucasian donors. The aim of the study was to test whether cataloging public T cell receptors could identify signatures of past pathogen exposure. The study profiled the T cell repertoires of approximately 700 subjects by immunosequencing and related them to cytomegalovirus serostatus. In addition to the first cohort of 666 subjects, a separate validation cohort of approximately 130 different subjects was used. High-throughput TCR immunosequencing, statistical association of individual TCRs with disease status, and machine learning were combined to predict cytomegalovirus infection status. In a later analysis, previously published TCR beta repertoires from several hundred donors were re-analyzed and high-resolution HLA genotyping was added so that TCR occurrence patterns could be studied. Rather than drawing on any new phenotypic data, the later analysis identified candidate immune exposures from TCR beta sequences and the way those sequences occurred across donors. In an earlier analysis of 500 to 650 of the donors, high-throughput TCR beta sequencing was used to judge whether each TCR beta V gene segment behaved as functional or pseudogenic. Donor age, sex, ethnicity and CMV serostatus were compiled alongside the repertoire data. A later genetic analysis used genome-wide SNP genotypes for about three fifths of the 666 donors, treating that subset as a discovery cohort. Every repertoire in the discovery cohort had been generated on one and the same sequencing platform. HLA typing included class I and class II loci at four-digit resolution. Typing coverage varied by locus: 629-630 donors for A, B, C, DRB1 and DQB1; some 520 for DQA1; approximately 610 for DPA1; around 450 for DPB1. Because of strong linkage in the cohort, a few DR-DQ haplotypes were treated as single units for association and clustering. Among about 370 genotyped donors of the cohort, an average of around 220,000 unique TCR beta nucleotide sequences was sequenced per donor, of which about 20% were non-productive.

The library was prepared using the immunoSEQ multiplex PCR assay. For the multiplex PCR, a mixture combining 60 forward primers for TCR Vbeta segments and 13 reverse primers for TCR Jbeta segments was used. The CDR3 region of rearranged TCR beta genes was amplified from genomic DNA by a multiplex PCR assay. The Illumina HiSeq System was used to sequence the amplified TCR beta libraries as 87-base-pair reads. Turning to the authors' computational methods: A later analysis counted 75 million to 100 million unique TCR beta chains across the 650 to 800 repertoires, and 10 million to 11 million of these chains were shared by at least two donors. Raw reads were error-corrected and collapsed into unique sequences by a nearest-neighbor algorithm in which closely related sequences were merged to remove PCR and sequencing errors. V, D and J gene segments were assigned by aligning CDR3 sequences to IMGT reference sequences. Each retained sequence needed at least a six-nucleotide match to both a V gene segment and a J gene segment. Rearrangements were called productive when the CDR3 lacked stop codons and stayed in frame with V and J; all others were non-productive. Following IMGT convention, CDR3 was defined as the stretch from the second conserved V-encoded cysteine to the conserved J-encoded phenylalanine. The earlier analysis of 550 to 650 of the donors excluded any sequence lacking an unambiguous match to a single V gene segment. In an earlier analysis of 587 of the donors, a V segment was called functional when productive rearrangements were above 56.7%, and segregating when the standard deviation between donors exceeded 5%. A statistical classification framework was built to diagnose cytomegalovirus status from the catalog of TCR beta chain sequences. V and J gene assignment, in a later analysis, came from comparing TCR nucleotide sequences with IMGT/GENE-DB human TR gene sequences. A later analysis assigned CDR3 sequences and most-parsimonious VDJ recombination scenarios with the TCRdist pipeline. In a later analysis, every TCR beta chain was defined by the combination of its CDR3 amino acid sequence and its V-gene family, and reads without a unique V-gene family were dropped. As a way to deal with suspected cross-contamination and a sequencing artifact, a later analysis dropped hundreds of nucleotide sequences that were highly shared and had low generation probability. In a later analysis, a clonal expansion index for each public chain was calculated from normalized within-repertoire ranks of inferred template counts. Generation probabilities in a later analysis came from a VDJ recombination model fitted to out-of-frame rearrangements, and those results were checked against IGoR. In a later analysis, TCR-TCR, TCR-HLA and TCR-CMV co-occurrence was scored with hypergeometric tests, and a repertoire-size bias correction was applied to TCR pairs. False discovery rates were estimated in a later analysis by permuting HLA or CMV assignments 20 times. In a later analysis, co-occurring TCRs were grouped using DBSCAN, with TCRdist sequence similarity added in when clustering inside HLA-allele-positive subsets. For co-occurrence clustering, repertoires with fewer than 30,000 or more than 120,000 public chains were excluded, along with four to six repertoires with anomalous nucleotide sharing. TCRdb took over this immuneACCESS table, retaining in-frame rearrangements with V and J assigned. Such tables are incomplete; in checked studies, under half of the missing clones stem from an unresolved V gene, and the remainder is unexplained. That table gives V, J and clone size, and the DNA gave D and trimming. The sample table records over 95,000 clones; over 60% of these occur just once. Of the sample, 9.5% to 12% falls within the top ten clones.

V loses 5 bases, J loses 9 bases, and the germline ends lie 14 bases apart. From cysteine to phenylalanine, the CDR3 is 13 amino acids long. This entry keeps only the CDR3 DNA: 39 bases, framed from base 1. Taken from the germline V gene, the CDR1 and CDR2 loops are MNHEY and SVGAGI. The paper's findings and limits, for the study overall: Cytomegalovirus status was reported to be diagnosed by the classifier with high specificity and sensitivity in both the original and validation cohorts. A cluster of highly shared sequence variants was judged likely to represent a technical artifact of the sequencing pipeline. Immune exposure information for the cohort was limited to CMV serostatus. Most CMV-associated TCR beta chains appeared to be HLA-restricted in a later analysis, and the HLA associations seemed to be driven largely by CMV exposure. A later analysis associated about 17,000 TCR beta sequences with specific HLA alleles at a false discovery rate of 0.05. V-gene and J-gene trimming of TCR beta chains was associated with a missense DCLRE1C variant in a later genetic analysis, and the association was replicated in an independent cohort. In vitro tests confirmed that a few of the cytomegalovirus-associated TCR beta chains recognize cytomegalovirus antigens. Compared with the approximately 670-donor mean, donors in an Asian-associated ancestry cluster had fewer N-insertions in productive TCRs, according to a later genetic analysis. About 15 rarely observed V segments, including chromosome 9 orphons, were excluded from the earlier analysis of a few hundred of the donors because counts were too low. In a later analysis, the rate of TCR association differed among HLA loci, with DRB1 alleles having the most associated TCRs and HLA-C alleles having the fewest. Linkage disequilibrium might explain the correlated functional status among segregating V segments, but an unknown experimental factor could not be excluded. Strong co-occurrence of HLA alleles, especially DR and DQ, made assigning TCR associations to individual alleles difficult. The cohort was sequenced for TCR beta chains only, and without alpha or paired-chain data the features that could be detected were limited. Because some donors lacked HLA typing at each locus, the association tests relied only on the typed subset. A further reported finding was that TCR beta sequences accurately predicted the HLA-A and HLA-B alleles for most subjects in the first cohort. Some IMGT-functional V segments, including TRBV6-2 and TRBV6-3, could not be told apart with the 87-base-pair reads, so those segments were excluded. It was suggested by the authors that the approach could potentially be generalized to other disease states and immunological phenotypes. Several of the top co-occurrence clusters appeared to be linked to parvovirus B19, influenza, CMV and Epstein-Barr virus, according to a later analysis. Across donors, most TCR sequences were observed very rarely, whereas some public TCRs were present in many individuals. In a later analysis, HLA-associated TCR beta chains were found to be more clonally expanded and to have lower generation probabilities than equally common non-associated chains. Broadly in line with IMGT annotations, most TCR beta V segments showed up in productive rearrangements about 87% or about 30% of the time in an earlier analysis of a few hundred of the donors. In the study, roughly 160 TCR beta chains were listed as associated with cytomegalovirus. Sequencing depth was assumed to be roughly uniform across donors in the presence/absence analyses, though that assumption may not hold.

The cohort was made up of 650 to 700 healthy bone marrow donors. At the time of sampling, all cohort members were nominally healthy, though unrecorded immune exposures were likely present. The donor tested CMV seropositive and was one of the 289 seropositive cohort members. Each donor provided a peripheral blood sample, and peripheral blood mononuclear cells were used for TCR beta sequencing. The Qiagen DNeasy Blood Extraction Kit was used to extract genomic DNA from the blood cell samples. To note about this clone: Its antigen remains unidentified. No base qualities exist here, and no much larger clone lies one base off it.

Material: PBMCs. The TCR sequence derives from a man aged 35 to 55 in good health and CMV-seropositive. The rearrangement combines TRBV6-5 with TRBJ1-5; D gene: possibly TRBD1, on 5 matching bases. The CDR3 region reads CASSEGAFLPQHF. In nucleotides, the sequence is TGTGCCAGCAGTGAAGGGGCATTTCTGCCCCAGCATTTT.